The 14 T cell receptor beta chains in this list originate from one sample, sequenced in a study of shared clonotypes between healthy human individuals. This table comes from immunoSEQ multiplex PCR, and its TCRdb copy is limited to in-frame clones, with some not included. The data hold around 1.9 million clones, with around 93% observed a single time. In the naive CD8 group, cells lacked CD45RO and were positively selected for CCR7, so terminally differentiated effector memory CD45RA+ cells were left out. Sequencing used naive CD8+ T cells from PBMCs. These receptors all stem from a man younger than 35 in good health. Some clones in this sample may be carry-over from other donors' samples.

Details on this clone: Other DNA sequences in this specimen translate into the identical CDR3. This sequence joins TRBV4-1 and TRBJ2-2; D unresolved. Looked up from germline, CDR1 is MGHRA and CDR2 is YSYEKL. V was shortened by 4 bases and J by 1 base, with 4 bases between the two germline ends. This CDR3 spans 13 amino acids. CDR3 sequence: CASSRLNTGELFF. CDR3 bases: TGCGCCAGCAGCCGCTTGAACACCGGGGAGCTGTTTTTT.

CDR3 DNA: TGTGCCACCAGCGGCCGGACGGGACCCCCAGATACGCAGTATTTT. It yields the protein CATSGRTGPPDTQYF. The chain couples TRBV15 to TRBJ2-3; the D call may be TRBD1 or TRBD2 (5 bases each). CDR1 and CDR2 from the germline V gene are LNHNV and YYDKDF (reference sequence). The V end lost 5 bases, the J end lost 4 bases, and 16 bases lay between the germline ends. This CDR3 comprises 15 residues.

J is TRBJ2-1 and V is TRBV7-9, with D tentatively TRBD1 (6 bases). The germline V gene encodes CDR1 SEHNR and CDR2 FQNEAQ (reference sequence). V gave up 4 bases and J gave up 0 bases, with 13 bases separating them. The CDR3 has 16 amino acids. This CDR3 reads CASSSYQGSSYNEQFF. CDR3 DNA: TGTGCCAGCAGCTCGTATCAGGGGAGCTCCTACAATGAGCAGTTCTTC.

The rearrangement uses TRBV6-5 and TRBJ2-1, with D hard to call. Germline CDR1 MNHEY, CDR2 SVGAGI. The V and J ends lost 2 bases and 3 bases respectively, with 11 bases between them. This CDR3 contains 15 residues. CDR3: CASSYPGLGYNEQFF. CDR3 in DNA: TGTGCCAGCAGTTACCCGGGCTTGGGCTACAATGAGCAGTTCTTC.

Remarks on this clone: The identical CDR3 is also encoded by other nucleotide sequences in the sample. This chain connects TRBV4-2 to TRBJ1-5; 7 nucleotides agree with TRBD1. The trim removed 1 base at V and 2 bases at J, leaving 2 bases unmatched. The length of the CDR3 is 15 residues. CDR1 and CDR2 (germline): LGHNA, YNFKEQ. This chain's CDR3 is CASSQVGGGNQPQHF. CDR3 bases: TGTGCCAGCAGCCAAGTAGGGGGCGGCAATCAGCCCCAGCATTTT.

The V and J genes are TRBV9 and TRBJ2-7; the match to TRBD2 covers 14 bases. V was clipped by 3 bases and J by 5 bases; unmatched bases: 16. The CDR3 spans 19 residues. Germline V gene lookup returns CDR1 SGDLS and CDR2 YYNGEE. In DNA form, the CDR3 reads TGTGCCAGCAGCGATGCAAGGGGACTAGCGGGAGAATTTTCTAACGAGCAGTACTTC. This encodes CASSDARGLAGEFSNEQYF. Full variable domain (outside the CDR3, taken from reference TRBV9 and TRBJ2-7): DSGVTQTPKHLITATGQRVTLRCSPRSGDLSVYWYQQSLDQGLQFLIQYYNGEERAKGNILERFSAQQFPDLHSELNLSSLELGDSALYFCASSDARGLAGEFSNEQYFGPGTRLTVT.

The genes are TRBV19 and TRBJ2-1; either TRBD1 or TRBD2 may supply D (6 bases each). Per germline, CDR1 LNHDA and CDR2 SQIVND (reference sequence). The V and J ends lost 3 bases and 6 bases respectively, with 12 bases between them. The CDR3 consists of 14 residues. For the CDR3, the DNA is TGTGCCAGTAGTATGGTGAGGGGGGCCAATGAGCAGTTCTTC. The encoded protein is CASSMVRGANEQFF.

The V call is TRBV10-2, the J call TRBJ2-1, with 11 bases identical to TRBD2. CDR1 and CDR2 from the germline V gene are WSHSY and SAAADI. J gave up 4 bases and V 3 bases, and 2 bases lay outside the gene matches. The CDR3 is 15 residues long. The chain's CDR3 is CASSDSGRGYNEQFF. CDR3 sequence (DNA): TGCGCCAGCAGTGATAGCGGGAGGGGATACAATGAGCAGTTCTTC.

The chain uses TRBV28 and TRBJ2-1; 8 bases are shared with TRBD2. Per germline, CDR1 MDHEN and CDR2 SYDVKM. V shed 3 bases, J shed 0 bases, and the junction held 4 bases outside the gene matches. The CDR3 sequence is 16 residues long. In nucleotides, the CDR3 is TGTGCCAGCAGTTTCCTAGCGGGCCGCTCCTACAATGAGCAGTTCTTC. The encoded protein is CASSFLAGRSYNEQFF.

The rearrangement joins TRBV5-1 to TRBJ2-7, with D tentatively TRBD1 (6 bases). The germline V and J ends were trimmed by 4 bases and 0 bases, with 17 bases remaining between them. Germline-derived CDR1 and CDR2 are SGHRS and YFSETQ. The CDR3 totals 16 residues. The CDR3 loop is CASSNDGTQISYEQYF. CDR3 bases: TGCGCCAGCAGCAACGACGGGACACAAATCTCCTACGAGCAGTACTTC. The full variable domain, rest sourced from reference TRBV5-1 and TRBJ2-7, is KAGVTQTPRYLIKTRGQQVTLSCSPISGHRSVSWYQQTPGQGLQFLFEYFSETQRNKGNFPGRFSGRQFSNSRSEMNVSTLELGDSALYLCASSNDGTQISYEQYFGPGTRLTVT.

This clone was recorded only once. CDR3 sequence: CASSLSQGFAQETQYF. The CDR3, as DNA: TGTGCCAGCAGTTTATCGCAGGGTTTCGCCCAAGAGACCCAGTACTTC. This chain joins TRBV27 and TRBJ2-5; TRBD1 might be the D (5 bases). The CDR3 sequence is 16 residues long. V shed 0 bases and J shed 1 base, with 12 bases lying between them. CDR1 and CDR2 from the germline V gene are MNHEY and SMNVEV (reference sequence).

The genes are TRBV7-9 and TRBJ1-2; TRBD1 aligns across 7 bases. The J segment lost 8 bases and the V segment lost 0 bases, leaving 6 bases of the junction unmatched. This CDR3 is built from 14 residues. Germline assignment: CDR1 SEHNR and CDR2 FQNEAQ (reference sequence). The DNA of the CDR3 is TGTGCCAGCAGCTTAGCGACAGGGTCCAAGGGCTACACCTTC. This encodes CASSLATGSKGYTF.

This chain joins TRBV9 and TRBJ2-1; 7 bases map to TRBD2. J lost 10 bases, V lost 0 bases, and 13 bases had no gene match. Germline-derived CDR1 and CDR2 are SGDLS and YYNGEE. The CDR3 extends over 16 amino acids. CDR3 sequence (DNA): TGTGCCAGCAGCGTAGCGGGGACGAGACTAGCCTCCGAGCAGTTCTTC. Residues: CASSVAGTRLASEQFF.

The chain is built from TRBV7-3 and TRBJ2-1; tentatively, D is TRBD1 (5 bases). CDR3 length: 14 residues. V gave up 5 bases and J gave up 1 base, with 9 bases separating them. Germline CDR1 and CDR2: SGHTA and FQGTGA. CDR3 sequence reads: CASSERGSYNEQFF. Written as DNA, the CDR3 is TGTGCCAGCAGCGAAAGGGGATCCTACAATGAGCAGTTCTTC.